This entry lists 26 T cell receptor beta chains sequenced from one sample in a study of blood T cell repertoires in COVID-19. TCRdb keeps only in-frame clones here, not all; method: immunoSEQ multiplex PCR. This sample has more than 80,000 clones; around 88% occur once, and the top ten carry around 20%. Specimen: peripheral blood. Receptor source: a woman in her sixties or seventies with COVID-19, enrolled during active disease.

The chain links TRBV7-2 to TRBJ1-2; TRBD1 aligns across 10 bases. V gave up 5 bases and J gave up 12 bases; unmatched junction bases: 9. Germline loops: CDR1 SGHTA, CDR2 FQGNSA. The CDR3 has 13 residues. CDR3 loop: CASSRPGTGVNTF. As DNA, the CDR3 is TGTGCCAGCAGCCGTCCCGGGACAGGGGTGAACACCTTC.

This chain links TRBV20-1 with TRBJ1-1; D call uncertain. The V end was cut by 5 bases, the J end by 1 base, with 2 bases between. The CDR3 has 10 residues. Germline assignment: CDR1 DFQATT and CDR2 SNEGSKA (reference sequence). In nucleotides, the CDR3 is TGCAGTGCTCAGAACACTGAAGCTTTCTTT. It is translated as CSAQNTEAFF.

This chain joins TRBV7-2 and TRBJ1-2, with 9 bases identical to TRBD1. The CDR3 has 13 amino acids. Germline CDR1 SGHTA, CDR2 FQGNSA. V gave up 5 bases and J gave up 6 bases; unmatched junction bases: 4. CDR3 sequence: CASSPGDRDGYTF. The CDR3 nucleotides read TGTGCCAGCAGCCCGGGGGACAGGGATGGCTACACCTTC.

The table lists this clone with a count of one. The same CDR3 can be traced to other DNA sequences in this sample. This chain connects TRBV14 to TRBJ1-4; no definite D call. The CDR3 covers 14 residues. The V end lost 3 bases, the J end lost 4 bases, and 9 bases lay between the germline ends. Germline V gene sequence: CDR1 SGHDN, CDR2 FVKESK. CDR3 in DNA: TGTGCCAGCAGCCAGGGCACCGGTAATGAAAAACTGTTTTTT. This translates into CASSQGTGNEKLFF.

The chain joins TRBV28 to TRBJ1-1; 8 bases map to TRBD1. Unmatched junction bases numbered 2, after V lost 4 bases and J lost 1 base. The CDR3 covers 14 residues. Germline loops: CDR1 MDHEN, CDR2 SYDVKM. CDR3 sequence (DNA): TGTGCCAGCAGTTCTGGGACAGGGAACACTGAAGCTTTCTTT. It specifies CASSSGTGNTEAFF.

The gene calls are TRBV4-2 and TRBJ2-5, with D perhaps TRBD1 (5 bases). CDR3 length equals 16 residues. The V and J ends lost 1 base and 0 bases respectively, with 12 bases between them. Germline V gene sequence: CDR1 LGHNA, CDR2 YNFKEQ. For the CDR3, the DNA is TGTGCCAGCAGCCAAGCATGGAAAGGGGACCAAGAGACCCAGTACTTC. Translated: CASSQAWKGDQETQYF.

This chain links TRBV4-2 with TRBJ2-1; 7 bases map to TRBD1. V lost 6 bases, J lost 1 base, and 6 bases stayed unmatched. The CDR3 contains 15 residues. Germline CDR1 reads LGHNA; CDR2 reads YNFKEQ. The CDR3: CASRINRGSYNEQFF. In DNA, the CDR3 is TGTGCCAGCAGGATCAACAGGGGTTCCTACAATGAGCAGTTCTTC.

This clone was seen a single time. V usage is TRBV18 and J usage is TRBJ2-2, with a possible D match to TRBD1 (6 bases). The CDR3 is 16 amino acids. V was pared by 5 bases and J by 0 bases, with 13 bases between. Per germline, CDR1 KGHSH and CDR2 LQKENI. DNA of the CDR3: TGTGCCAGCTCAGAGTTGACAGGATCGAACACCGGGGAGCTGTTTTTT. This sequence encodes CASSELTGSNTGELFF.

The sample holds a few counts of this clone. The chain has TRBV6-5 and TRBJ1-1; TRBD1 matches at 7 bases. Per the germline V gene, CDR1 is MNHEY and CDR2 is SVGAGI. The ends lost 6 bases at V and 7 bases at J; junction bases unmatched: 11. CDR3 length: 14 amino acids. CDR3 protein: CASRQGTAQREAFF. The CDR3 nucleotides read TGTGCCAGCAGACAAGGGACAGCTCAACGTGAAGCTTTCTTT.

The chain recombines TRBV10-3 with TRBJ2-7; 10 bases agree with TRBD1. Trimming at V came to 4 bases and at J to 6 bases, leaving 15 bases not matched to a gene. The CDR3 length is 17 residues. From germline, CDR1 is ENHRY and CDR2 SYGVKD. The CDR3 loop is CAISGSSGTGVGGEQYF. The CDR3 coding sequence is TGTGCCATCAGTGGGTCTTCCGGGACAGGGGTTGGGGGCGAGCAGTACTTC.

V is TRBV14 and J is TRBJ1-1, with 11 positions matching TRBD1. The CDR3 consists of 17 residues. Looked up from germline, CDR1 is SGHDN and CDR2 is FVKESK. The V and J ends lost 5 bases and 5 bases, in that order; junction bases with no gene match: 13. DNA of the CDR3: TGTGCCAGCAGCGGAGGGACAGGGGGGACTCTTAGGACTGAAGCTTTCTTT. Protein sequence: CASSGGTGGTLRTEAFF.

The chain joins TRBV11-3 to TRBJ2-3; 11 nucleotides match TRBD2. V shed 5 bases, J shed 0 bases, and the junction held 4 bases outside the gene matches. The CDR3 contains 16 residues. Germline V gene sequence: CDR1 SGHNT, CDR2 YENEEA. CDR3: CASSPSGGRSTDTQYF. The CDR3 DNA reads as TGTGCCAGCAGCCCTAGCGGGGGGCGGAGCACAGATACGCAGTATTTT. The complete variable domain, with remaining parts taken from reference TRBV11-3 and TRBJ2-3, reads EAGVVQSPRYKIIEKKQPVAFWCNPISGHNTLYWYLQNLGQGPELLIRYENEEAVDDSQLPKDRFSAERLKGVDSTLKIQPAELGDSAVYLCASSPSGGRSTDTQYFGPGTRLTVL.

This chain uses TRBV11-2 with TRBJ2-7; TRBD2 agrees at 7 bases. The V and J ends lost 1 base and 12 bases, in that order; junction bases with no gene match: 6. The CDR3 sequence is 12 residues long. Looked up from germline, CDR1 is SGHAT and CDR2 is FQNNGV. CDR3: CASSLGDYLLYF. DNA for the CDR3: TGTGCCAGCAGCTTAGGGGACTACTTGCTGTACTTC.

The chain carries TRBV6-5 and TRBJ1-1; the D is unclear. The CDR3 extends over 12 amino acids. Trimming took off 6 bases at V and 0 bases at J, with 5 bases between the two ends. Germline-derived CDR1 and CDR2 are MNHEY and SVGAGI. CDR3 nucleotide sequence: TGTGCCAGCAGCACTCTGAACACTGAAGCTTTCTTT. This gives the protein CASSTLNTEAFF.

The J gene is TRBJ2-1, the V gene TRBV10-3; D not resolved. Deletions cut 3 bases from V and 2 bases from J, with 8 bases between. Germline V gene lookup returns CDR1 ENHRY and CDR2 SYGVKD. The CDR3 consists of 14 residues. In DNA, the CDR3 is TGTGCCATCAGTGACAGACAAACCTACAATGAGCAGTTCTTC. Residues: CAISDRQTYNEQFF.

J is TRBJ1-1 and V is TRBV6-5; TRBD1 matches 7 bases. CDR3 length equals 16 residues. Germline V gene sequence: CDR1 MNHEY, CDR2 SVGAGI. Losses at the gene ends were 2 bases for V and 1 base for J; bases not matched to a gene: 7. The DNA for the CDR3 is TGTGCCAGCAGTTACCAAAAGGGGACAGCGAACACTGAAGCTTTCTTT. It codes for CASSYQKGTANTEAFF.

CDR3 sequence reads: CSVTTDAGANVLTF. DNA for the CDR3: TGCAGCGTGACCACAGATGCTGGGGCCAACGTCCTGACTTTC. This chain connects TRBV29-1 to TRBJ2-6, with D unclear. The CDR3 contains 14 residues. Trimming shortened V by 6 bases and J by 2 bases, and 11 bases separated the two germline ends. In germline, CDR1 is SQVTM, CDR2 ANQGSEA.

This rearrangement joins TRBV7-2 to TRBJ2-1; TRBD2 matches 8 bases. CDR3 length: 14 residues. Per the germline V gene, CDR1 is SGHTA and CDR2 is FQGNSA. Trimming took 0 bases from V and 14 from J; bases not matched to a gene: 9. CDR3: CASSLALDGGAKFF. The CDR3, as DNA: TGTGCCAGCAGCTTAGCCTTAGACGGGGGGGCGAAGTTCTTC.

This clone was counted a few times. V gene TRBV28 combines with J gene TRBJ2-7; 7 positions agree with TRBD1. The CDR3 has 14 residues. V was clipped by 4 bases and J by 3 bases; unmatched bases: 6. Germline loops: CDR1 MDHEN, CDR2 SYDVKM. Here the CDR3 DNA reads TGTGCCAGCAGTTCCGGGACAGTGTTCTACGAGCAGTACTTC. Protein product: CASSSGTVFYEQYF.

The J gene is TRBJ2-7, the V gene TRBV4-1; perhaps TRBD1 as D (6 bases). V dropped 3 bases and J dropped 3 bases, with 12 bases sitting between them. CDR1 is MGHRA, CDR2 YSYEKL, per germline. This CDR3 comprises 14 residues. CDR3 sequence: CASSQNRDNYEQYF. The CDR3 bases are TGCGCCAGCAGCCAGAATCGGGACAACTACGAGCAGTACTTC.

The chain employs TRBV24-1 and TRBJ2-3; 10 nucleotides align to TRBD1. With 4 bases clipped from V and 6 bases from J, the junction kept 6 bases outside the gene matches. Germline V gene sequence: CDR1 KGHDR, CDR2 SFDVKD. The CDR3 is made up of 15 amino acids. DNA of the CDR3: TGTGCCACCAGTGACCGGGACAGGGGATTGGATACGCAGTATTTT. This codes for CATSDRDRGLDTQYF.

The chain links TRBV24-1 to TRBJ2-4; 10 positions match TRBD1. This CDR3 region has 20 residues. J lost 0 bases, V lost 2 bases, and 12 bases had no gene match. In germline, CDR1 is KGHDR, CDR2 SFDVKD. The CDR3 loop reads CATSDWSPGTGELAKNIQYF. CDR3 sequence (DNA): TGTGCCACCAGTGATTGGTCCCCCGGGACAGGGGAACTAGCCAAAAACATTCAGTACTTC.

The chain uses TRBV18 and TRBJ1-1, with TRBD1 matching 7 bases. CDR1 is KGHSH, CDR2 LQKENI, per germline. The CDR3 sequence is 15 residues long. Losses at the gene ends were 2 bases for V and 4 bases for J; bases not matched to a gene: 7. CDR3 residues: CASSPNRQGVTEAFF. CDR3 DNA: TGTGCCAGCTCACCAAATCGGCAGGGGGTCACTGAAGCTTTCTTT.

This chain's CDR3 is CASSLEQGLTEAFF. CDR3 nucleotides: TGTGCCAGCAGCTTGGAACAGGGGCTCACTGAAGCTTTCTTT. J is TRBJ1-1 and V is TRBV5-4; 7 bases are a match to TRBD1. CDR1 is SGHNT, CDR2 YYREEE, per germline (reference sequence). The ends lost 0 bases at V and 4 bases at J; junction bases unmatched: 3. The CDR3 consists of 14 residues.

The chain joins TRBV19 to TRBJ1-4; D uncertain. This CDR3 has 14 amino acids. Per the germline V gene, CDR1 is LNHDA and CDR2 is SQIVND (reference sequence). The CDR3, as DNA: TGTGCTAGCACCGGTTCTGCAACTAATGAAAAACTGTTTTTT. It codes for CASTGSATNEKLFF.

The J gene is TRBJ2-3, the V gene TRBV5-1, with 13 bases fitting TRBD2. CDR3 length equals 16 residues. The germline gives CDR1 SGHRS, CDR2 YFSETQ. The V gene end was trimmed by 2 bases and the J gene end by 6 bases; junction bases not matched to a gene: 6. The CDR3 nucleotides read TGCGCCAGCAGCTTCACGACTAGCGGGGGGTGGGATACGCAGTATTTT. This sequence encodes CASSFTTSGGWDTQYF.